The TCR beta chain described here comes from a study of radiotherapy plus CTLA-4 blockade in lung cancer. Findings and caveats of the study: Response was reportedly best predicted by early blood T cell clone dynamics, with interferon-beta.

Chemo-refractory metastatic non-small-cell lung cancer patients were treated with focal radiation plus CTLA-4 blockade with ipilimumab. Note on this clone: Its antigen is not identified.

The V gene end was trimmed by 4 bases and the J gene end by 6 bases; junction bases not matched to a gene: 3. Germline CDR1 and CDR2: MNHNY and SVGAGI (reference sequence). This CDR3 region has 14 residues. Profiled with immunoSEQ multiplex PCR; TCRdb holds only in-frame clones, not every one. The table shows tens of thousands of clones, with about 86% occurring only once. The source material was peripheral blood, sampled from a patient treated with radiotherapy plus ipilimumab. The chain recombines TRBV6-6 with TRBJ2-2, with 9 bases that match TRBD2. This TCR was sampled from a human donor with non-small cell lung cancer whose response to radiotherapy plus ipilimumab could not be evaluated. The CDR3 region has the DNA TGTGCCAGCAGTTCTAGCGGGGTCGCCGGGGAGCTGTTTTTT. It translates to CASSSSGVAGELFF.